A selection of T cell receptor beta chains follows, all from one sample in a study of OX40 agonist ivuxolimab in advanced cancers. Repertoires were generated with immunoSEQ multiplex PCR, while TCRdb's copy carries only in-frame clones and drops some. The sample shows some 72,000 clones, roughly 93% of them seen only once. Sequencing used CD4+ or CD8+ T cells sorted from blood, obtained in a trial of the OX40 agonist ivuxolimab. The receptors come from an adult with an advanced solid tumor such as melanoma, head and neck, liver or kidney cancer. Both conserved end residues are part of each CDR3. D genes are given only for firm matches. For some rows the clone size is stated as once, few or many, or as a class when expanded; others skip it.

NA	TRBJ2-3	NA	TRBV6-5	TGTGCCAGCAGTTATCGCGGAGGGAGGGATACGCAGTATTTT	CASSYRGGRDTQYF
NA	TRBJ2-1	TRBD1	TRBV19	TGTGCCAGTAACCGGGACAGGCTCTACAATGAGCAGTTCTTC	CASNRDRLYNEQFF
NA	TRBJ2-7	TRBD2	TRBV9	TGTGCCAGCAGCGCGAGACTAGCCGGCGAGCAGTACTTC	CASSARLAGEQYF
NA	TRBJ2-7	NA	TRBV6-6	TGTGCCAGCAGCCAGGGGGGGGCTAATTTCTACGAGCAGTACTTC	CASSQGGANFYEQYF
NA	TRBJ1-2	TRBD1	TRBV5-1	TGCGCCAGCAGCGGGGGACAGTGGGGCTACACCTTC	CASSGGQWGYTF
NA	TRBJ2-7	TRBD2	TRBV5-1	TGCGCCAGCATGGGGATGGCTAGCGGGAAGCACGAGCAGTACTTC	CASMGMASGKHEQYF
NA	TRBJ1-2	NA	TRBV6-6	TGTGCCAGCAGTTACTGGGGAGGTGGCTACACCTTC	CASSYWGGGYTF
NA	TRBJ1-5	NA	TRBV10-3	TGTGCCATCAGTGAGACGGGGAGCAATCAGCCCCAGCATTTT	CAISETGSNQPQHF
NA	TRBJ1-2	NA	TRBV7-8	TGTGCCAGCAGCTTAATCGAGGGTATTGGCTATGGCTACACCTTC	CASSLIEGIGYGYTF
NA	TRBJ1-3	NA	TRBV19	TGTGCCAGTAGTCCCGGGATTTTCTCTGGAAACACCATATATTTT	CASSPGIFSGNTIYF
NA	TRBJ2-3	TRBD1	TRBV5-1	TGCGCCAGCAGCGTGGGACAGGCAGATACGCAGTATTTT	CASSVGQADTQYF
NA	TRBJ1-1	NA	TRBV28	TGTGCCAGCAGTTGGACGGCCATCGGGGCTTTCTTT	CASSWTAIGAFF
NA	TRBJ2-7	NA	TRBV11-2	TGTGCCAGCAGCTTAGTGGACAGGGACTACCCCGAGCAGTACTTC	CASSLVDRDYPEQYF
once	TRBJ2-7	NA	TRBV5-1	TGCGCCAGCAGCTTGTGGGGGGGGCGAGGTGAGCAGTACTTC	CASSLWGGRGEQYF
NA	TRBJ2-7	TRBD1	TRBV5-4	TGTGCCAGCAGCTCTCGACAGGGTATGCAGTACTTC	CASSSRQGMQYF
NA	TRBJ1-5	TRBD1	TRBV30	TGTGCCTGGAGGGGACAGTCCAATCAGCCCCAGCATTTT	CAWRGQSNQPQHF
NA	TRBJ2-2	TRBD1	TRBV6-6	TGTGCCAGCAGTTTCGCAAGGACAGGGAACACCGGGGAGCTGTTTTTT	CASSFARTGNTGELFF
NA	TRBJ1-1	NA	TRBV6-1	TGTGCCAGCAGGGAAACAGGGAGGCGAAGCACTGAAGCTTTCTTT	CASRETGRRSTEAFF
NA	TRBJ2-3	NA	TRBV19	TGTGCCAGTGACCCAGGGCTGGGCACAGATACGCAGTATTTT	CASDPGLGTDTQYF
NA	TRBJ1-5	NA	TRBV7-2	TGTGCCAGCAGCCCCACGGATGAAGGTAAAAGGGGGACCAATCAGCCCCAGCATTTT	CASSPTDEGKRGTNQPQHF
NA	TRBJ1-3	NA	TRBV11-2	TGTGCCAGCAGCTGGTTGGGATCTGGAAACACCATATATTTT	CASSWLGSGNTIYF
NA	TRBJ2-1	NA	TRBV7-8	TGTGCCAGCAGCAATTTCGGGGTCAATGAGCAGTTCTTC	CASSNFGVNEQFF
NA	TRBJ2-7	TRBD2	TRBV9	TGTGCCAGCAGCGTAGAAGTTAGCGGGAGTGGCGAGCAGTACTTC	CASSVEVSGSGEQYF
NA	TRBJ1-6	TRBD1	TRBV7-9	TGTGCCAGCAGCTTGCAGGGGGATTCACCCCTCCACTTT	CASSLQGDSPLHF
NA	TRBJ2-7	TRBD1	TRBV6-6	TGTGCCAGCAGTAACGGACAGGGCGAGCAGTACTTC	CASSNGQGEQYF
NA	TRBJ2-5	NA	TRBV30	TGTGCCTGGAGTGCACAGGGATGGAAAGAGACCCAGTACTTC	CAWSAQGWKETQYF
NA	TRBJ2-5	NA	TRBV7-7	TGTGCTAGCAGCTTATATACGGTGGAGGGCCGAGGAGAGACCCAGTACTTC	CASSLYTVEGRGETQYF
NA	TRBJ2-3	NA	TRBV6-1	TGTGCCAGCAGTGAACGGAGTTGGGGAGATACGCAGTATTTT	CASSERSWGDTQYF
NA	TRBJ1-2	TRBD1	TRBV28	TGTGCCAGCAAAGATACACCGGGACAGCCTGGCTACACCTTC	CASKDTPGQPGYTF
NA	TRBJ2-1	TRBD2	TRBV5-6	TGTGCCAGCAGCTTACCTGGGACTAGCGGGAGTTACGATGAGCAGTTCTTC	CASSLPGTSGSYDEQFF
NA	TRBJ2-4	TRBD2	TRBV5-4	TGTGCCAGCAGCTTAATCGGCGGGGGGGCGATAAACATTCAGTACTTC	CASSLIGGGAINIQYF